This TCR beta chain derives from a study of blood T cell repertoires in COVID-19. Study-wide background: PBMCs, B-cell-depleted T cells, or T cells provided the cDNA or gDNA that made up the material.

Between the trimmed V and J ends, which lost 7 bases and 6 bases, there was a span of 16 bases. Germline V gene data show CDR1 as SGHAT and CDR2 as FQNNGV. CDR3 size: 14 residues. Original processing methods: Reference gene primer amplification yielded estimated nucleated cell counts. TCRdb's table, derived via immunoSEQ multiplex PCR, lists solely in-frame clones and lacks some. Clone size and V and J calls were adopted from that table, with D and trimming inferred from the DNA. The sample contains 150,000 to 200,000 clones, around 91% of which appear only once. The chain carries TRBV11-2 and TRBJ2-1; TRBD2 might be the D (5 bases). Sequenced material: PBMCs or T cells enriched from blood (not recorded which). The sequence came from a woman under 30 who had recovered from COVID-19. The CDR3 here is CASTSGPRVNEQFF. CDR3 coding DNA: TGTGCCAGCACCTCGGGTCCGAGGGTCAATGAGCAGTTCTTC.